Each of the 17 T cell receptor beta chains below was sequenced from the same sample in a study of OX40 agonist ivuxolimab in advanced cancers. TCRdb's copy holds only in-frame clones and misses some; the assay was immunoSEQ multiplex PCR. The sample includes about 99,000 clones, approximately 95% of them seen just once. The input for sequencing was CD4+ or CD8+ T cells sorted from blood, taken in a trial of the OX40 agonist ivuxolimab. The receptor set was obtained from an adult with an advanced solid tumor such as melanoma, head and neck, liver or kidney cancer.

The chain carries TRBV19 and TRBJ1-3, with unresolved D. Looked up from germline, CDR1 is LNHDA and CDR2 is SQIVND (reference sequence). The CDR3 loop spans 14 amino acids. Deletions cut 2 bases from V and 0 bases from J, with 5 bases between. The CDR3 sequence is CASSITVSGNTIYF. The DNA for the CDR3 is TGTGCCAGTAGTATAACCGTCTCTGGAAACACCATATATTTT.

This sequence joins TRBV28 and TRBJ1-2; the match to TRBD1 covers 7 bases. CDR3 length: 16 amino acids. The V and J ends lost 3 bases and 1 base, in that order; junction bases with no gene match: 8. Germline V CDR1 and CDR2: MDHEN, SYDVKM. The DNA for the CDR3 is TGTGCCAGCAGTTTCGAAGGGGGCGAACTTAACTATGGCTACACCTTC. It codes for CASSFEGGELNYGYTF.

The chain is built from TRBV5-1 and TRBJ2-7, with TRBD1 identical over 7 bases. V dropped 3 bases and J dropped 7; count of bases not matched to a gene: 7. In germline, CDR1 is SGHRS, CDR2 YFSETQ. CDR3 length: 13 amino acids. CDR3 region: CASSWRTGQEQYF. As DNA, the CDR3 is TGCGCCAGCAGCTGGAGGACAGGCCAGGAGCAGTACTTC.

The chain uses TRBV28 and TRBJ2-2; D may match TRBD1 or TRBD2 (6 bases each). V was clipped by 5 bases and J by 3 bases, with 16 bases between them. CDR1 and CDR2 from the germline V gene are MDHEN and SYDVKM. The CDR3 is 16 amino acids. CDR3 loop: CASSPPYREDTGELFF. CDR3 bases: TGTGCCAGCAGTCCCCCTTACAGGGAGGACACCGGGGAGCTGTTTTTT.

The chain recombines TRBV7-9 with TRBJ1-2; D gene uncertain. Trimming removed 3 bases at V and 6 bases at J, with 14 bases between. The germline V gene encodes CDR1 SEHNR and CDR2 FQNEAQ (reference sequence). There are 14 residues in the CDR3. The CDR3 spells CASSLVTSHDGYTF. The CDR3 DNA is TGTGCCAGCAGCTTGGTTACAAGTCACGATGGCTACACCTTC.

This clone has just one count. This sequence joins TRBV4-1 and TRBJ2-3, with D possibly being TRBD2 (5 bases). V was cut by 4 bases and J by 0 bases, with 11 bases left in between. CDR1 is MGHRA and CDR2 is YSYEKL in the germline V gene. The CDR3 is 15 amino acids. The CDR3 DNA reads TGCGCCAGCAGCCCCGGGGTTCCTAGCACAGATACGCAGTATTTT. Its translation is CASSPGVPSTDTQYF.

Note on this clone: One end of the junction fails to match germline, which may point to a read error. CDR3 bases: TGTGCCAGCAGCTTGGCAGGGTACCAAGAGACCCAGTACTTC. This translates into CASSLAGYQETQYF. This chain links TRBV5-3 with TRBJ2-5; D is perhaps TRBD1 (5 bases). TRBV5-3 is identified as an open reading frame with a role that is uncertain. The CDR3 is made up of 14 amino acids.

This chain connects TRBV2 to TRBJ2-1; D is uncertain. The CDR3 spans 11 residues. Germline V gives CDR1 SNHLY, CDR2 FYNNEI. Trimming took 9 bases from V and 8 from J, leaving 11 bases between them. CDR3 sequence (DNA): TGTGCCAGTCGAAACGGCGATGAGCAGTTCTTC. It yields the protein CASRNGDEQFF.

The V gene is TRBV7-6, the J gene TRBJ2-7; D may be TRBD1 or TRBD2 (6 bases each). Germline CDR1 SGHVS, CDR2 FNYEAQ. V shed 5 bases and J shed 4 bases, with 18 bases lying between them. The CDR3 has 15 residues. The CDR3 loop reads CASSAGGGQVYEQYF. The CDR3, as DNA: TGTGCCAGCAGCGCCGGAGGGGGGCAGGTATACGAGCAGTACTTC.

The J gene is TRBJ1-1, the V gene TRBV28; no reliable D call. The germline V gene has CDR1 MDHEN and CDR2 SYDVKM. V was cut by 6 bases and J by 4 bases, with 18 bases left in between. The CDR3 extends over 15 amino acids. Written as DNA, the CDR3 is TGTGCCAGCAGCCCCCTTGGGTCAGTAAGCACTGAAGCTTTCTTT. Protein sequence: CASSPLGSVSTEAFF.

This chain connects TRBV4-3 to TRBJ2-7; a weak D match, TRBD1 (6 bases). CDR3 length equals 16 residues. Germline CDR1 is LGHNA and CDR2 is YSLEER. V was cut by 0 bases and J by 2 bases, with 14 bases left in between. The CDR3 region is CASSQDIPGAAYEQYF. The CDR3 bases are TGCGCCAGCAGCCAAGACATTCCAGGGGCCGCCTACGAGCAGTACTTC.

The genes are TRBV4-3 and TRBJ1-5; tentative D call: TRBD1 (6 bases). V gave up 0 bases and J gave up 6 bases, with 12 bases separating them. CDR3 length equals 15 residues. Per germline, CDR1 LGHNA and CDR2 YSLEER. The CDR3 loop is CASSQEYGGSQPQHF. As DNA, the CDR3 is TGCGCCAGCAGCCAAGAGTACGGGGGCAGTCAGCCCCAGCATTTT.

This clone was counted once. The chain recombines TRBV7-9 with TRBJ2-2, with TRBD2 matching 9 bases. After removal of 5 bases from V and 9 bases from J, the junction contained 1 base not matched to a gene. This CDR3 spans 12 amino acids. CDR1 is SEHNR and CDR2 is FQNEAQ in the germline V gene (reference sequence). The CDR3 protein is CASSGTSWELFF. DNA of the CDR3: TGTGCCAGCAGCGGGACTAGCTGGGAGCTGTTTTTT.

V usage is TRBV27 and J usage is TRBJ2-1, with 12 bases aligning to TRBD2. Germline V gene sequence: CDR1 MNHEY, CDR2 SMNVEV (reference sequence). V shed 3 bases and J 2 bases; nucleotides not matched to a gene: 2. This CDR3 is 16 amino acids long. CDR3 in DNA: TGTGCCAGCAGTTTGGCTAGCGGGGGGGCCTACAATGAGCAGTTCTTC. It translates to CASSLASGGAYNEQFF.

The rearrangement joins TRBV27 to TRBJ2-1; D unclear. Germline loops: CDR1 MNHEY, CDR2 SMNVEV (reference sequence). V was cut by 1 base and J by 3 bases, with 10 bases left in between. The CDR3 runs to 15 residues. CDR3 in DNA: TGTGCCAGCAGTTTATATCCTAACGTCTACAATGAGCAGTTCTTC. It is translated as CASSLYPNVYNEQFF.

This chain uses TRBV7-9 with TRBJ2-7; perhaps TRBD2 as D (5 bases). CDR3 size: 14 residues. CDR1 is SEHNR, CDR2 FQNEAQ, per germline (reference sequence). Deletions cut 6 bases from V and 7 bases from J, with 19 bases between. The CDR3 reads CASSNAGILGEQYF. CDR3 DNA sequence: TGTGCCAGCAGTAATGCCGGGATCCTGGGAGAGCAGTACTTC.

The chain recombines TRBV6-1 with TRBJ1-5; no clear D. The V gene's germline CDR1 is MNHNS and CDR2 SASEGT. V lost 2 bases to trimming and J lost 5 bases, with 13 bases between them. The CDR3 covers 15 residues. The CDR3 DNA reads as TGTGCCAGCAGTGAAACGGTCCGTGGGGATCAGCCCCAGCATTTT. Protein product: CASSETVRGDQPQHF.